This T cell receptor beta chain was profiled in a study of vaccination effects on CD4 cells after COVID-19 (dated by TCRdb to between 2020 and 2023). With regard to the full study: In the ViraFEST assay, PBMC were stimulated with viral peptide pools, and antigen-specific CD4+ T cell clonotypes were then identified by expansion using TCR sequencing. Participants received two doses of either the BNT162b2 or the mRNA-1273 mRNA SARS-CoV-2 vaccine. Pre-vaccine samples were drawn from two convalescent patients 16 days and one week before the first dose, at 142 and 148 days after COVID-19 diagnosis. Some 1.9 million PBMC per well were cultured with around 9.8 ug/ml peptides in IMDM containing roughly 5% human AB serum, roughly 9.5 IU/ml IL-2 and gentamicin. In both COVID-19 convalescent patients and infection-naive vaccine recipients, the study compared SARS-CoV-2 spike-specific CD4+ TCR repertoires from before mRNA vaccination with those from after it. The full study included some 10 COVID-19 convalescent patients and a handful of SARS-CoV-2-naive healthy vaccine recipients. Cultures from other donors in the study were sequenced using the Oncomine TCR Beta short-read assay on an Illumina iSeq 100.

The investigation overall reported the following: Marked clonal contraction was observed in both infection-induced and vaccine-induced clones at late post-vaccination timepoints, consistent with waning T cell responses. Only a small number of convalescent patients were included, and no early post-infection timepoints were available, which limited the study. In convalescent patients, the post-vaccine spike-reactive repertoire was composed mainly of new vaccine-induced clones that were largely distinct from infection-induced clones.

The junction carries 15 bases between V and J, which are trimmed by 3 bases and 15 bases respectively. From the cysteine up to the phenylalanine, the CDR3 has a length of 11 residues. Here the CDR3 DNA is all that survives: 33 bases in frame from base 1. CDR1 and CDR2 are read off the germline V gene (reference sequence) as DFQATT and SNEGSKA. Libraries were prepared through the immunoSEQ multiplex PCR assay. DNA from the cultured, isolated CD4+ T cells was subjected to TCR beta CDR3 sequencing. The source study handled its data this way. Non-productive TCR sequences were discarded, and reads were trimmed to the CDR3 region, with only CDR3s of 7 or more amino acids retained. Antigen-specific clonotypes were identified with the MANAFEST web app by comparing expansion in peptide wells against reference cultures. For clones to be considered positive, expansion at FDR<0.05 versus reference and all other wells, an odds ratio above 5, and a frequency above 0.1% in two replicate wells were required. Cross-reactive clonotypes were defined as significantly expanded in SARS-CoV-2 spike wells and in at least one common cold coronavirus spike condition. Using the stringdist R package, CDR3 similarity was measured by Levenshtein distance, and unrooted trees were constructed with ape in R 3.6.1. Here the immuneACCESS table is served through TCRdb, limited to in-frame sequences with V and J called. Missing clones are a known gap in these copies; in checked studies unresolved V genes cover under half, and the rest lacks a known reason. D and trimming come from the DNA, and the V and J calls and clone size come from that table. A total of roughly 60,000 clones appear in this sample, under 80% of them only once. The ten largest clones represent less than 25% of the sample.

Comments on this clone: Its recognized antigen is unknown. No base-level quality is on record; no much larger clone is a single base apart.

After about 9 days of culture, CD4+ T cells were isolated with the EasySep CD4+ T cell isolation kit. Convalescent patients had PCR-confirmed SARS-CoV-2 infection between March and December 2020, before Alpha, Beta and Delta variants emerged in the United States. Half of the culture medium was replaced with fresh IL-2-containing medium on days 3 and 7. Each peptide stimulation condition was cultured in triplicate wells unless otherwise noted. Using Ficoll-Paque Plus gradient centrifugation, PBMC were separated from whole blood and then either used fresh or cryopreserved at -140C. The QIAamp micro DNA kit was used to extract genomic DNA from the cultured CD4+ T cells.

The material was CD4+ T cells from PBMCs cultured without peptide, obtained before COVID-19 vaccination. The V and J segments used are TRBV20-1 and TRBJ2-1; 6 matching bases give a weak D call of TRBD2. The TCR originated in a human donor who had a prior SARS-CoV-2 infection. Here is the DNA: TGCAGTGCTAGTCAACCGGGAGATCTGTTCTTC. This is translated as CSASQPGDLFF.